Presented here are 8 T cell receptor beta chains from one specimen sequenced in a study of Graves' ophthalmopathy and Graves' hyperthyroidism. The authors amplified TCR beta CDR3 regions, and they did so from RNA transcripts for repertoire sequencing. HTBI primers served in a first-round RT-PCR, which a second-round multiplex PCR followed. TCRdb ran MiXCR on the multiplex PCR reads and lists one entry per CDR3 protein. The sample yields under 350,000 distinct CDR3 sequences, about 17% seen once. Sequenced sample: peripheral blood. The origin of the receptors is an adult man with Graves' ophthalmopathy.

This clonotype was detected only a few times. The CDR3: CASSRRGLETQYF. In DNA form, the CDR3 reads TGTGCCAGCAGCCGAAGGGGGCTCGAGACCCAGTACTTC. The chain employs TRBV11-2 and TRBJ2-5; 7 bases are shared with TRBD1. The CDR3 is made up of 13 amino acids. V was clipped by 5 bases and J by 5 bases; unmatched bases: 5. The germline gives CDR1 SGHAT, CDR2 FQNNGV.

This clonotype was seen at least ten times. The CDR3 here is CASSLFGGSYGYTF. The CDR3 DNA sequence: TGTGCCAGCAGTTTATTTGGGGGATCCTATGGCTACACCTTC. The chain combines TRBV27 with TRBJ1-2, with D perhaps TRBD1 (5 bases). The CDR3 runs to 14 residues. Germline assignment: CDR1 MNHEY and CDR2 SMNVEV (reference sequence). The V end was cut by 1 base, the J end by 4 bases, with 10 bases between.

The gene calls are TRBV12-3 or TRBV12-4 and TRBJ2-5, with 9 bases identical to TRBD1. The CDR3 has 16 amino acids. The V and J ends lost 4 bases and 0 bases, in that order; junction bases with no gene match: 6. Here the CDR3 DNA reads TGTGCCAGCAGTTCCCACAGGGGGCCCAACCAAGAGACCCAGTACTTC. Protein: CASSSHRGPNQETQYF.

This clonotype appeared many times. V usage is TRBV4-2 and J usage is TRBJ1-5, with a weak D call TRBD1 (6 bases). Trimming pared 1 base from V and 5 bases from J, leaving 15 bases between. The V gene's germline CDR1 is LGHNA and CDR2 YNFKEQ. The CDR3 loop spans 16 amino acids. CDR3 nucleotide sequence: TGTGCCAGCAGCCAAGGGAGGTCAGGGGAAGATCAGCCCCAGCATTTT. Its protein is CASSQGRSGEDQPQHF.

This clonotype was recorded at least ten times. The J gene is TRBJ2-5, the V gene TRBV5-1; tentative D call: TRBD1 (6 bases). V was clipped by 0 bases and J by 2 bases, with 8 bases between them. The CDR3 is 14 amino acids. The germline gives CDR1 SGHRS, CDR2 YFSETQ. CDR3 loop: CASSLAGQQETQYF. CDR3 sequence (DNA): TGCGCCAGCAGCTTGGCAGGACAGCAAGAGACCCAGTACTTC.

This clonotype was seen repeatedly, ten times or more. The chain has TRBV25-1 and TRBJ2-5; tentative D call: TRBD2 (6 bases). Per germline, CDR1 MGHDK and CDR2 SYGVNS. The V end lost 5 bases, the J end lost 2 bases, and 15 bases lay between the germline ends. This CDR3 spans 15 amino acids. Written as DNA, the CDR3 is TGTGCCAGCAGTCTTAATAGCGGAATTCAAGAGACCCAGTACTTC. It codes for CASSLNSGIQETQYF.

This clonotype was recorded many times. The CDR3 DNA is TGTGCCAGCAGCCAATCCCCCTTATACGAGCAGTACTTC. This sequence encodes CASSQSPLYEQYF. The rearrangement uses TRBV7-2 and TRBJ2-7; D gene ambiguous. Looked up from germline, CDR1 is SGHTA and CDR2 is FQGNSA. V was cut by 5 bases and J by 4 bases, with 12 bases left in between. The CDR3 runs 13 residues.

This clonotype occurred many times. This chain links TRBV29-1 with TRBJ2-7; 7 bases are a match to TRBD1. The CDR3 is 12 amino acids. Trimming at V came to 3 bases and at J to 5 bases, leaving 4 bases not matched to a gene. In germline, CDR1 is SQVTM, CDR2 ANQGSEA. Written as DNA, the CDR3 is TGCAGCGTTGATGAAGGGGGCGACGAGCAGTACTTC. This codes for CSVDEGGDEQYF.